These 14 T cell receptor beta chains came from one sample sequenced in a study of T cells after yellow fever vaccination. Each CDR3 protein is one row after TCRdb ran MiXCR on the 5' RACE reads. The sample includes approximately 300,000 distinct CDR3 sequences, over 10% of them seen just once. The sample consisted of CD4+ T cells sorted from PBMCs, taken 45 days after the yellow fever booster vaccination. The source is a man aged 30 to 45 who received the YFV17D yellow fever vaccine.

The chain joins TRBV2 to TRBJ2-5; D possibly matches TRBD1 or TRBD2 (5 bases each). Per the germline V gene, CDR1 is SNHLY and CDR2 is FYNNEI. Trimming took 4 bases from V and 5 from J, leaving 11 bases between them. The CDR3 runs to 13 residues. CDR3 DNA: TGTGCCAGCAGTGGAAAAGGGGAGGAGACCCAGTACTTC. It translates to CASSGKGEETQYF.

This clonotype appeared once. The chain couples TRBV20-1 to TRBJ2-3, with D possibly TRBD1 on 6 matching bases. Germline V gene data show CDR1 as DFQATT and CDR2 as SNEGSKA (reference sequence). Trimming cost V 5 bases and J 2 bases, with 11 bases left between them. The CDR3 consists of 13 residues. This CDR3 reads CSARRTDTDTQYF. The CDR3, as DNA: TGCAGTGCTCGCCGGACAGACACAGATACGCAGTATTTT.

Worth noting for this clonotype: The junction departs from germline at one end; a sequencing error may be responsible. The V gene is TRBV18, the J gene TRBJ2-7, with TRBD1 matching over 7 bases. Germline lookup yields CDR1 KGHSH and CDR2 LQKENI. There are 17 residues in the CDR3. CDR3: CDSSPQFDRVQAYEQYF. CDR3 sequence (DNA): TGTGACAGCTCACCCCAATTCGACAGGGTGCAAGCCTACGAGCAGTACTTC.

This clonotype was observed a handful of times. CDR3 bases: TGTGCCACCAGTGATCCGGCTACCCCCAATCAGCCCCAGCATTTT. It translates to CATSDPATPNQPQHF. The chain joins TRBV24-1 to TRBJ1-5; no clear D gene. The V end was cut by 3 bases, the J end by 3 bases, with 11 bases between. CDR3 length: 15 amino acids. Germline values: CDR1 KGHDR, CDR2 SFDVKD.

V and J are TRBV7-2 and TRBJ2-3; TRBD1 agrees at 8 bases. The CDR3 covers 16 residues. The V gene's germline CDR1 is SGHTA and CDR2 FQGNSA. V was clipped by 2 bases and J by 4 bases; unmatched bases: 8. The CDR3 DNA reads as TGTGCCAGCAGCTTACAGGCAGGGGGCTCAGCAGATACGCAGTATTTT. This translates into CASSLQAGGSADTQYF.

The chain links TRBV7-8 to TRBJ2-7; D may be TRBD1 (6 bases). V was trimmed by 5 bases and J by 5 bases, leaving 13 bases between them. Germline CDR1 and CDR2: SGHVS and FQNEAQ. The CDR3 sequence is 13 residues long. CDR3 nucleotide sequence: TGTGCCAGCAGCCGACAGGTTCGGGACGAGCAGTACTTC. Protein product: CASSRQVRDEQYF.

The rearrangement uses TRBV4-3 and TRBJ1-2; 7 bases are shared with TRBD1. Germline V lookup: CDR1 LGHNA, CDR2 YSLEER. This CDR3 has 16 residues. V gave up 2 bases and J gave up 4 bases; unmatched junction bases: 10. CDR3 amino acids: CASSQPGAGQPYGYTF. CDR3 in DNA: TGCGCCAGCAGCCAACCCGGTGCGGGACAGCCCTATGGCTACACCTTC.

The chain carries TRBV5-4 and TRBJ2-1, with TRBD2 matching 7 bases. Germline lookup yields CDR1 SGHNT and CDR2 YYREEE (reference sequence). The CDR3 sequence is 16 residues long. V gave up 6 bases and J gave up 0 bases; unmatched junction bases: 9. For the CDR3, the DNA is TGTGCCAGCACCCCGGGAGGCGGGAGCTCCTACAATGAGCAGTTCTTC. Its translation is CASTPGGGSSYNEQFF.

This clonotype has only a few counts. The rearrangement links TRBV18 to TRBJ2-2; perhaps D is TRBD1 or TRBD2 (5 bases each). V was cut by 9 bases and J by 2 bases, with 16 bases left in between. The CDR3 loop spans 15 amino acids. The germline V gene encodes CDR1 KGHSH and CDR2 LQKENI. The CDR3 DNA reads as TGTGCCAGTACAACCTGGGACGATAACACCGGGGAGCTGTTTTTT. It codes for CASTTWDDNTGELFF.

The V gene is TRBV7-9, the J gene TRBJ1-1; TRBD1 matches at 7 bases. Germline loops: CDR1 SEHNR, CDR2 FQNEAQ (reference sequence). The CDR3 spans 12 residues. With 7 bases clipped from V and 6 bases from J, the junction kept 5 bases outside the gene matches. Here the CDR3 reads CASIDRDAEAFF. DNA of the CDR3: TGTGCCAGCATCGACAGGGACGCTGAAGCTTTCTTT.

This clonotype has a handful of counts. The V gene is TRBV5-6, the J gene TRBJ2-1, with 8 bases that match TRBD2. The CDR3 length is 19 residues. Germline lookup yields CDR1 SGHDT and CDR2 YYEEEE. V lost 0 bases, J lost 9 bases, and 20 bases stayed unmatched. This CDR3 reads CASSLDLAGDPLPLFEQFF. The CDR3 DNA reads TGTGCCAGCAGCTTGGACCTAGCGGGCGACCCTTTGCCCCTTTTTGAGCAGTTCTTC.

This clonotype appeared many times. J is TRBJ1-2 and V is TRBV20-1; no firm D call. Germline V lookup: CDR1 DFQATT, CDR2 SNEGSKA (reference sequence). The length of the CDR3 is 10 residues. Trimming shortened V by 3 bases and J by 4 bases, and 3 bases separated the two germline ends. The CDR3 is CSARSYGYTF. The DNA for the CDR3 is TGCAGTGCTAGGAGCTATGGCTACACCTTC.

This clonotype was seen a few times. The chain employs TRBV4-2 and TRBJ2-1; TRBD2 might be the D (6 bases). The V gene's germline CDR1 is LGHNA and CDR2 YNFKEQ. V shed 2 bases and J shed 5 bases, with 7 bases lying between them. The CDR3 totals 13 residues. The CDR3 here is CASSQQRDNEQFF. The CDR3 nucleotides are TGTGCCAGCAGCCAACAGCGGGACAATGAGCAGTTCTTC.

The genes are TRBV27 and TRBJ2-3; D gene unclear. The CDR3 extends over 12 amino acids. V was pared by 4 bases and J by 7 bases, with 9 bases between. The germline V gene has CDR1 MNHEY and CDR2 SMNVEV (reference sequence). DNA of the CDR3: TGTGCCAGCAGTTCAAGTCGCTATACGCAGTATTTT. This translates into CASSSSRYTQYF.